These 28 T cell receptor beta chains originate from one sample sequenced in a study of vaccination and CD4 T cells after COVID-19. Using its own MiXCR run on the PCR reads, TCRdb lists one record per CDR3 protein. Of tens of thousands of distinct CDR3 sequences listed, more than 45% are singletons. This specimen was CD4+ T cells from blood, taken before SARS-CoV-2 vaccination. These receptors were collected from a human donor who had recovered from COVID-19.

This clonotype came up a few times. The V call is TRBV20-1, the J call TRBJ2-3, with 10 bases lining up with TRBD1. V shed 6 bases, J shed 6 bases, and the junction held 3 bases outside the gene matches. The CDR3 loop spans 12 amino acids. CDR1 is DFQATT and CDR2 is SNEGSKA in the germline V gene (reference sequence). The CDR3 DNA is TGCAGTGCCCGACAGGGGGCGGATACGCAGTATTTT. Amino acids: CSARQGADTQYF.

The gene calls are TRBV18 and TRBJ2-5; 11 positions match TRBD1. The CDR3 length is 18 residues. V lost 3 bases and J lost 2; bases outside the gene matches: 11. Germline loops: CDR1 KGHSH, CDR2 LQKENI. CDR3 DNA: TGTGCCAGCTCACCCTCATGGACAGGGGGCGCAGGGCAAGAGACCCAGTACTTC. Translation gives CASSPSWTGGAGQETQYF. The full variable domain, in which reference TRBV18 and TRBJ2-5 provide the parts outside the CDR3, is NAGVMQNPRHLVRRRGQEARLRCSPMKGHSHVYWYRQLPEEGLKFMVYLQKENIIDESGMPKERFSAEFPKEGPSILRIQQVVRGDSAAYFCASSPSWTGGAGQETQYFGPGTRLLVL.

This clonotype was observed a handful of times. The genes are TRBV20-1 and TRBJ1-2; D is unclear. V lost 0 bases to trimming and J lost 5 bases, with 13 bases between them. This CDR3 is 14 amino acids long. From germline, CDR1 is DFQATT and CDR2 SNEGSKA (reference sequence). In DNA form, the CDR3 reads TGCAGTGCTAGAGAGTTGGGGTTGCCGTATGGCTACACCTTC. This translates into CSARELGLPYGYTF.

This clonotype showed up just a few times. This chain connects TRBV28 to TRBJ2-5; D unresolved. V shed 5 bases and J shed 5 bases, with 15 bases lying between them. The CDR3 covers 14 residues. CDR1 and CDR2 (germline): MDHEN, SYDVKM. The CDR3 reads CASSRKAGRETQYF. CDR3 DNA: TGTGCCAGCAGTCGAAAAGCCGGGCGGGAGACCCAGTACTTC.

The chain couples TRBV28 to TRBJ2-7, with D hard to call. CDR1 and CDR2 (germline): MDHEN, SYDVKM. V was cut by 6 bases and J by 4 bases, with 7 bases left in between. The CDR3 consists of 11 residues. The CDR3 sequence: CASRKKYEQYF. DNA for the CDR3: TGTGCCAGCAGAAAAAAATACGAGCAGTACTTC.

This clonotype was seen a handful of times. The V call is TRBV6-1, the J call TRBJ1-5, with no clear D. The CDR3 runs 16 residues. The V end was cut by 3 bases, the J end by 3 bases, with 15 bases between. Germline V gene sequence: CDR1 MNHNS, CDR2 SASEGT. The CDR3 loop reads CASSDDPYRINQPQHF. The CDR3 DNA is TGTGCCAGCAGTGACGATCCGTATCGGATCAATCAGCCCCAGCATTTT.

The chain uses TRBV20-1 and TRBJ2-1, with D unresolved. The CDR3 has 16 residues. V shed 1 base and J shed 0 bases, with 13 bases lying between them. The V gene's germline CDR1 is DFQATT and CDR2 SNEGSKA (reference sequence). This CDR3 is CSARVGLPSSYNEQFF. DNA of the CDR3: TGCAGTGCTAGAGTTGGTCTACCAAGCTCCTACAATGAGCAGTTCTTC.

The chain links TRBV28 to TRBJ2-2; D not resolved. Trimming cost V 7 bases and J 1 base, with 7 bases left between them. CDR3 length: 13 amino acids. CDR1 is MDHEN and CDR2 is SYDVKM in the germline V gene. DNA for the CDR3: TGTGCCAGCATAGTCCAGAACACCGGGGAGCTGTTTTTT. Protein product: CASIVQNTGELFF. Full variable domain (missing parts from reference TRBV28 and TRBJ2-2): DVKVTQSSRYLVKRTGEKVFLECVQDMDHENMFWYRQDPGLGLRLIYFSYDVKMKEKGDIPEGYSVSREKKERFSLILESASTNQTSMYLCASIVQNTGELFFGEGSRLTVL.

The chain joins TRBV7-9 to TRBJ2-3, with 9 positions matching TRBD1. CDR3 length equals 17 residues. Unmatched junction bases numbered 8, after V lost 3 bases and J lost 1 base. Germline CDR1 and CDR2: SEHNR and FQNEAQ (reference sequence). The CDR3 protein is CASSFRTGVTRTDTQYF. The DNA of the CDR3 is TGTGCCAGCAGCTTCCGGACAGGGGTCACTCGCACAGATACGCAGTATTTT.

V usage is TRBV27 and J usage is TRBJ2-7; no definite D call. Per the germline V gene, CDR1 is MNHEY and CDR2 is SMNVEV (reference sequence). V dropped 0 bases and J dropped 3 bases, with 12 bases sitting between them. The CDR3 is 15 amino acids. The CDR3 reads CASSLSPGRSYEQYF. The CDR3 nucleotides are TGTGCCAGCAGTTTATCACCCGGCCGGAGCTACGAGCAGTACTTC.

V usage is TRBV19 and J usage is TRBJ2-3, with a possible D match to TRBD1 (8 bases). The CDR3 extends over 16 amino acids. The ends were cut back, 5 bases at V and 6 bases at J, with 21 bases in the middle. Germline CDR1 reads LNHDA; CDR2 reads SQIVND (reference sequence). For the CDR3, the DNA is TGTGCCAGTAGTCCCAGGGGGCGGGAGACGATTGATACGCAGTATTTT. It yields the protein CASSPRGRETIDTQYF. Using reference TRBV19 and TRBJ2-3 for the parts outside the CDR3, the full variable domain is DGGITQSPKYLFRKEGQNVTLSCEQNLNHDAMYWYRQDPGQGLRLIYYSQIVNDFQKGDIAEGYSVSREKKESFPLTVTSAQKNPTAFYLCASSPRGRETIDTQYFGPGTRLTVL.

Only a few counts were recorded for this clonotype. CDR3 nucleotides: TGTGCCAGTAGTCCCGTCTCGAGCACAGATACGCAGTATTTT. Residues: CASSPVSSTDTQYF. The rearrangement links TRBV19 to TRBJ2-3; D uncertain. The V end was cut by 5 bases, the J end by 0 bases, with 9 bases between. Germline-derived CDR1 and CDR2 are LNHDA and SQIVND (reference sequence). CDR3 length: 14 residues.

The chain couples TRBV20-1 to TRBJ2-7; TRBD2 is a possible D gene (6 bases). V lost 4 bases, J lost 4 bases, and 14 bases lay in between. Per germline, CDR1 DFQATT and CDR2 SNEGSKA (reference sequence). This CDR3 spans 13 amino acids. As DNA, the CDR3 is TGCAGTGCTAAGATAGGCGGGAAGTACGAGCAGTACTTC. Its translation is CSAKIGGKYEQYF.

This rearrangement joins TRBV3-1 to TRBJ2-1, with TRBD1 matching over 8 bases. Germline V CDR1 and CDR2: LGHDT, YNNKEL (reference sequence). The CDR3 spans 13 residues. Trimming cost V 3 bases and J 10 bases; bases outside gene matches: 5. Here the CDR3 reads CASSHHDRGEQFF. Written as DNA, the CDR3 is TGTGCCAGCAGCCACCACGACAGGGGAGAGCAGTTCTTC.

The rearrangement uses TRBV25-1 and TRBJ2-5; D perhaps matches TRBD2 (5 bases). V was pared by 1 base and J by 5 bases, with 11 bases between. This CDR3 has 14 amino acids. CDR1 and CDR2 from the germline V gene are MGHDK and SYGVNS. In nucleotides, the CDR3 is TGTGCCAGCAGTGAATCCCGGCCGGGGGAGACCCAGTACTTC. It is translated as CASSESRPGETQYF.

The gene calls are TRBV20-1 and TRBJ1-5; TRBD1 matches at 9 bases. Germline CDR1 DFQATT, CDR2 SNEGSKA (reference sequence). This CDR3 is built from 13 residues. V was pared by 5 bases and J by 6 bases, with 5 bases of the junction left unmatched. The CDR3, as DNA: TGCAGTGCTGGGGGACAGGGAAGTCAGCCCCAGCATTTT. It codes for CSAGGQGSQPQHF.

This clonotype has only a few counts. This chain links TRBV29-1 with TRBJ2-1; 12 bases agree with TRBD2. Per germline, CDR1 SQVTM and CDR2 ANQGSEA. V lost 6 bases to trimming and J lost 9 bases; unmatched junction nucleotides: 9. The CDR3 extends over 14 amino acids. In DNA, the CDR3 is TGCAGCGTCCCTAGCGGGAGGGCCCGGGGTGAGCAGTTCTTC. Protein sequence: CSVPSGRARGEQFF.

The genes are TRBV28 and TRBJ1-6; D gene ambiguous. CDR3 length equals 15 residues. Per the germline V gene, CDR1 is MDHEN and CDR2 is SYDVKM. Trimming pared 2 bases from V and 5 bases from J, leaving 10 bases between. CDR3 sequence (DNA): TGTGCCAGCAGTTTAAAAGGCGGTAATAATTCACCCCTCCACTTT. Residues: CASSLKGGNNSPLHF. The full variable domain, in which reference TRBV28 and TRBJ1-6 provide the parts outside the CDR3, is DVKVTQSSRYLVKRTGEKVFLECVQDMDHENMFWYRQDPGLGLRLIYFSYDVKMKEKGDIPEGYSVSREKKERFSLILESASTNQTSMYLCASSLKGGNNSPLHFGNGTRLTVT.

This chain uses TRBV11-1 with TRBJ2-7, with TRBD1 identical over 9 bases. The CDR3 runs to 15 residues. CDR1 is SGHAT, CDR2 FQDESV, per germline (reference sequence). Unmatched junction bases numbered 6, after V lost 6 bases and J lost 0 bases. The CDR3 reads CASSSGQGHSYEQYF. CDR3 in DNA: TGTGCCAGCAGTTCTGGACAGGGGCACTCCTACGAGCAGTACTTC.

This clonotype turned up a few times. The chain employs TRBV25-1 and TRBJ2-2; 9 nucleotides agree with TRBD2. Losses at the gene ends were 4 bases for V and 3 bases for J; bases not matched to a gene: 0. The germline gives CDR1 MGHDK, CDR2 SYGVNS. This CDR3 contains 14 residues. The CDR3 bases are TGTGCCAGCAGTGGGACTAGCGACACCGGGGAGCTGTTTTTT. Its protein product is CASSGTSDTGELFF.

V and J are TRBV6-5 and TRBJ2-4, with D uncertain. This CDR3 is built from 15 residues. Germline-derived CDR1 and CDR2 are MNHEY and SVGAGI. V lost 0 bases and J 4 bases, leaving 10 bases between the germline ends. CDR3 nucleotides: TGTGCCAGCAGTTACTCTAGATGGAGTAAAAACATTCAGTACTTC. It specifies CASSYSRWSKNIQYF.

The chain is built from TRBV19 and TRBJ1-5; 8 positions agree with TRBD1. The CDR3 is 16 residues long. Germline-derived CDR1 and CDR2 are LNHDA and SQIVND (reference sequence). V shed 3 bases, J shed 2 bases, and the junction held 6 bases outside the gene matches. CDR3 DNA sequence: TGTGCCAGTAGTATGGGAGCGGACAGGGGCAATCAGCCCCAGCATTTT. Translated: CASSMGADRGNQPQHF.

CDR3 nucleotide sequence: TGTGCCAGCAGTTTAGGTTCCAGGGAGGGGACCCAGTACTTC. Its protein product is CASSLGSREGTQYF. The chain is built from TRBV12-3 or TRBV12-4 and TRBJ2-5; 7 bases are a match to TRBD2. Germline trimming cut 1 base from V and 7 bases from J; bases unmatched to any gene: 6. The CDR3 runs to 14 residues.

The gene calls are TRBV19 and TRBJ2-5; D not resolved. This CDR3 region has 14 residues. The V gene lost 5 bases and the J gene lost 5 bases, with 15 bases spanning the gap. Germline CDR1 LNHDA, CDR2 SQIVND (reference sequence). DNA of the CDR3: TGTGCCAGTAGTCCTGGCTGGGATTGGGAGACCCAGTACTTC. It specifies CASSPGWDWETQYF.

This clonotype was counted a few times. V usage is TRBV19 and J usage is TRBJ1-2; D not certain. Germline V gene sequence: CDR1 LNHDA, CDR2 SQIVND (reference sequence). This CDR3 region has 13 residues. V was pared by 8 bases and J by 1 base, with 11 bases between. The CDR3 DNA is TGTGCCAGTCGGGCAGGTCTTAACTATGGCTACACCTTC. Its translation: CASRAGLNYGYTF.

This clonotype was detected once. The chain employs TRBV29-1 and TRBJ2-3; D not certain. This CDR3 region has 11 residues. V was trimmed by 0 bases and J by 6 bases, leaving 4 bases between them. Germline CDR1 SQVTM, CDR2 ANQGSEA. The CDR3 here is CSVEEGDTQYF. The DNA of the CDR3 is TGCAGCGTTGAAGAAGGCGATACGCAGTATTTT.

This rearrangement joins TRBV27 to TRBJ2-1, with 13 nucleotides matching TRBD2. There are 16 residues in the CDR3. Germline assignment: CDR1 MNHEY and CDR2 SMNVEV (reference sequence). Germline trimming cut 7 bases from V and 4 bases from J; bases unmatched to any gene: 7. CDR3 bases: TGTGCCAGCACATCCCTGGGACTAGCGGGGTACAATGAGCAGTTCTTC. Amino acid sequence: CASTSLGLAGYNEQFF.

This clonotype appeared a few times. Germline and junction disagree at one end, which may indicate a read error. The rearrangement uses TRBV20-1 and TRBJ1-2; possibly TRBD1 for D (5 bases). The CDR3 consists of 13 residues. Per the germline V gene, CDR1 is DFQATT and CDR2 is SNEGSKA (reference sequence). CDR3 sequence (DNA): TGCAGTGCGAGAGGGGACGGTGACTATGGCTACACCTTC. Translating it yields CSARGDGDYGYTF.